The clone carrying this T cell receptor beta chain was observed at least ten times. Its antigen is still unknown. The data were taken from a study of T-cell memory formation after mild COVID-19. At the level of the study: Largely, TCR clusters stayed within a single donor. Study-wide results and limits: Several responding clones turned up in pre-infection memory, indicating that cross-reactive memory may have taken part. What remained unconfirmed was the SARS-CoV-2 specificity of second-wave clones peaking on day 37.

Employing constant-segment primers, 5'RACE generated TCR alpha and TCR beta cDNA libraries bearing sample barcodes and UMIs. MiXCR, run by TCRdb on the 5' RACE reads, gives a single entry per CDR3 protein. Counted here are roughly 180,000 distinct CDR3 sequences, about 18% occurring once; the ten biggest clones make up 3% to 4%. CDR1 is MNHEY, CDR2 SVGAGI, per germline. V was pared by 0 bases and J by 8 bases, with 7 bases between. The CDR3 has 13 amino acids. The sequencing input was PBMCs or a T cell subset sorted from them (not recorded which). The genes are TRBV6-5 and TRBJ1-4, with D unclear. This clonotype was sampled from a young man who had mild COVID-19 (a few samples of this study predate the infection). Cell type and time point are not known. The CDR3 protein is CASSYSIGEKLFF. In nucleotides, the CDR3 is TGTGCCAGCAGTTACTCGATCGGAGAAAAACTGTTTTTT.